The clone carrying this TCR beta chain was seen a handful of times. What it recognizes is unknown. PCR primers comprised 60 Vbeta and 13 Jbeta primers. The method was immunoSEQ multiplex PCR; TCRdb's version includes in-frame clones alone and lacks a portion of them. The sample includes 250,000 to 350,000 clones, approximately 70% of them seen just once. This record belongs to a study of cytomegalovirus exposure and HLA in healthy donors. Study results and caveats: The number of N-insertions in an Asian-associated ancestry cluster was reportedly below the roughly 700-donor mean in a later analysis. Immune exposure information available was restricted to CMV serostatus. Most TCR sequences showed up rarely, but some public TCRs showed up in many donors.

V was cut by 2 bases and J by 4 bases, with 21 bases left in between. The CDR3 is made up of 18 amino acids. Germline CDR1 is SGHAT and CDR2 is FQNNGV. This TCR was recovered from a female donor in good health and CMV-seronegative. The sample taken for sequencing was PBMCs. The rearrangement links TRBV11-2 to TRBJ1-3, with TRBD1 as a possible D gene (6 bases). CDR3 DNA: TGTGCCAGCAGCTTATTGCGGGGGGCGATTCCTAGAGGAAACACCATATATTTT. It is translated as CASSLLRGAIPRGNTIYF.